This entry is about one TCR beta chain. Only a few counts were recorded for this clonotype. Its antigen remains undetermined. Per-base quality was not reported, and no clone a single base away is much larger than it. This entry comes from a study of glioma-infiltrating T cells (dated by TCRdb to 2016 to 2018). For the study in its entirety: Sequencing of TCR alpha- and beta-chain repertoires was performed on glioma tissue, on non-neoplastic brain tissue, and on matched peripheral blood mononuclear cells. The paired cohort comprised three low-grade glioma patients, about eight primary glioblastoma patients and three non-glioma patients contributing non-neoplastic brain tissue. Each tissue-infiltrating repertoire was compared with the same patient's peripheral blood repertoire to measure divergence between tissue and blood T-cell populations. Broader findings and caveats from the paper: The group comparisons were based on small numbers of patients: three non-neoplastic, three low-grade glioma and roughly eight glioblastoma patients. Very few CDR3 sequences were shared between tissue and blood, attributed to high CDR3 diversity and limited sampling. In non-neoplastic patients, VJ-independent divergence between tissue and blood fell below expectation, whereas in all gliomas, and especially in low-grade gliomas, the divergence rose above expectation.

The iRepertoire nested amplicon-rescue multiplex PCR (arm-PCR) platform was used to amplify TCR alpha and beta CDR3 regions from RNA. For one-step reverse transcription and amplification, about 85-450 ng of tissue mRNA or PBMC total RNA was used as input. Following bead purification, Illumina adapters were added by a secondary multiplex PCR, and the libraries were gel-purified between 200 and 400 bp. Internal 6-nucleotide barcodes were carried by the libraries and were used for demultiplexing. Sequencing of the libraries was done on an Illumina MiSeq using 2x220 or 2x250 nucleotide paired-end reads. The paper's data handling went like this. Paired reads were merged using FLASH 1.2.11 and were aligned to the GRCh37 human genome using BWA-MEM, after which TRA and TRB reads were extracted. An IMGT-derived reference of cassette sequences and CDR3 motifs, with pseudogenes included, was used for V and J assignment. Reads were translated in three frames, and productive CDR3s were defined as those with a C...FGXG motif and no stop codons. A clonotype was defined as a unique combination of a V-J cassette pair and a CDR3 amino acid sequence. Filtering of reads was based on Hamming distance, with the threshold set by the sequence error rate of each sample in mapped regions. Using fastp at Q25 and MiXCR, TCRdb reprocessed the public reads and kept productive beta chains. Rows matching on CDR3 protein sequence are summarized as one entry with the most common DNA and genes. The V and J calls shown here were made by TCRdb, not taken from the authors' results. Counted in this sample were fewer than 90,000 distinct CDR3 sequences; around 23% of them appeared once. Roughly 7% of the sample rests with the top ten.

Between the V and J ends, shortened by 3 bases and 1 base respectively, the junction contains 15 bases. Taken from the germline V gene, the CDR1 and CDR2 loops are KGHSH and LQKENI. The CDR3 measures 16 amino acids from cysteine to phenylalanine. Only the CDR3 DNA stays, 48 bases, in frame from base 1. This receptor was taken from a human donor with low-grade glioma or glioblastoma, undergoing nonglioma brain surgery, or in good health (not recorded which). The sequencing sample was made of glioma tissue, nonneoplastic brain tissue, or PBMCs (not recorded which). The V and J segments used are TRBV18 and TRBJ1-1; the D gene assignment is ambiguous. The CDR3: CASSPARAAGNTEAFF. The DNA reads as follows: TGTGCCAGCTCACCCGCTCGAGCCGCTGGGAACACTGAAGCTTTCTTT.